These 8 T cell receptor beta chains were all obtained from the same sample, sequenced in a study of CD8 T cells in Susac syndrome. An amount of RNA that ranged from roughly 0.5 to 1 ug was reverse transcribed with random hexamers. TCRdb re-called the immunoSEQ multiplex PCR reads with MiXCR, one entry per CDR3 protein. The sample yields about 210,000 distinct CDR3 sequences, 95% seen once. Sequenced material: CD4+ T cells from PBMCs. The receptors derive from a human donor with multiple sclerosis.

V gene TRBV7-9 combines with J gene TRBJ2-1; D not resolved. The CDR3 length is 13 residues. Germline V gene lookup returns CDR1 SEHNR and CDR2 FQNEAQ (reference sequence). V gave up 2 bases and J gave up 7 bases, with 9 bases separating them. CDR3 coding DNA: TGTGCCAGCAGCTTATGGTCCATTAATGAGCAGTTCTTC. Translation: CASSLWSINEQFF. Together with reference TRBV7-9 and TRBJ2-1, the CDR3 gives the full variable domain: DTGVSQNPRHKITKRGQNVTFRCDPISEHNRLYWYRQTLGQGPEFLTYFQNEAQLEKSRLLSDRFSAERPKGSFSTLEIQRTEQGDSAMYLCASSLWSINEQFFGPGTRLTVL.

For the CDR3, the DNA is TGCAGTGCTAGGTCGGGGTCCTATGGCTACACCTTC. This gives the protein CSARSGSYGYTF. The chain recombines TRBV20-1 with TRBJ1-2; no definite D call. Between the trimmed V and J ends, which lost 3 bases and 4 bases, there was a span of 9 bases. The CDR3 length is 12 residues. Germline CDR1 is DFQATT and CDR2 is SNEGSKA (reference sequence).

The chain links TRBV4-2 to TRBJ1-3; the D is unclear. The CDR3 contains 16 residues. The ends were cut back, 8 bases at V and 0 bases at J, with 17 bases in the middle. Germline V CDR1 and CDR2: LGHNA, YNFKEQ. CDR3 residues: CASATRVRTSGNTIYF. CDR3 coding DNA: TGTGCCAGCGCTACTCGGGTCCGGACCTCTGGAAACACCATATATTTT.

This sequence joins TRBV5-6 and TRBJ2-1; D may be TRBD2 (5 bases). The CDR3 is 13 residues long. V was trimmed by 4 bases and J by 9 bases, leaving 14 bases between them. The germline gives CDR1 SGHDT, CDR2 YYEEEE. The CDR3 loop is CASSAVRSGEQFF. The CDR3 DNA is TGTGCCAGCAGCGCCGTCCGGAGCGGTGAGCAGTTCTTC.

The CDR3 loop reads CASSSNAGQGYEQYF. The CDR3 coding sequence is TGTGCCAGCAGTAGTAACGCGGGACAGGGTTACGAGCAGTACTTC. This chain uses TRBV7-9 with TRBJ2-7, with TRBD1 matching 9 bases. The junction had 10 bases not matched to a gene; V was cut back by 6 bases and J by 4 bases. The CDR3 is 15 amino acids. Germline V gives CDR1 SEHNR, CDR2 FQNEAQ (reference sequence). The full variable domain, rest sourced from reference TRBV7-9 and TRBJ2-7, is DTGVSQNPRHKITKRGQNVTFRCDPISEHNRLYWYRQTLGQGPEFLTYFQNEAQLEKSRLLSDRFSAERPKGSFSTLEIQRTEQGDSAMYLCASSSNAGQGYEQYFGPGTRLTVT.

The chain has TRBV5-1 and TRBJ2-3; D might be TRBD1 (5 bases). Germline CDR1 reads SGHRS; CDR2 reads YFSETQ. The ends were cut back, 2 bases at V and 2 bases at J, with 12 bases in the middle. This CDR3 has 15 residues. DNA for the CDR3: TGCGCCAGCAGCTTTAGACAGCCTCACACAGATACGCAGTATTTT. Amino acids: CASSFRQPHTDTQYF.

Comment on this clonotype: The junction differs from germline at one of its ends, possibly a read error. The CDR3 loop reads CASRIGTGWDGYTF. DNA of the CDR3: TGTGCCAGTAGGATAGGGACAGGGTGGGATGGCTACACCTTC. The gene calls are TRBV19 and TRBJ1-2, with 9 bases aligning to TRBD1. The CDR3 is made up of 14 amino acids. Germline CDR1 is LNHDA and CDR2 is SQIVND (reference sequence). Full variable domain (missing parts from reference TRBV19 and TRBJ1-2): DGGITQSPKYLFRKEGQNVTLSCEQNLNHDAMYWYRQDPGQGLRLIYYSQIVNDFQKGDIAEGYSVSREKKESFPLTVTSAQKNPTAFYLCASRIGTGWDGYTFGSGTRLTVV.

This rearrangement joins TRBV20-1 to TRBJ2-7; D possibly corresponds to TRBD1 (6 bases). CDR3 length: 15 residues. Germline assignment: CDR1 DFQATT and CDR2 SNEGSKA (reference sequence). Trimming pared 1 base from V and 2 bases from J, leaving 15 bases between. The CDR3 loop is CSARGARGSPYEQYF. The CDR3 DNA follows: TGCAGTGCTAGAGGTGCCAGGGGTTCTCCCTACGAGCAGTACTTC.